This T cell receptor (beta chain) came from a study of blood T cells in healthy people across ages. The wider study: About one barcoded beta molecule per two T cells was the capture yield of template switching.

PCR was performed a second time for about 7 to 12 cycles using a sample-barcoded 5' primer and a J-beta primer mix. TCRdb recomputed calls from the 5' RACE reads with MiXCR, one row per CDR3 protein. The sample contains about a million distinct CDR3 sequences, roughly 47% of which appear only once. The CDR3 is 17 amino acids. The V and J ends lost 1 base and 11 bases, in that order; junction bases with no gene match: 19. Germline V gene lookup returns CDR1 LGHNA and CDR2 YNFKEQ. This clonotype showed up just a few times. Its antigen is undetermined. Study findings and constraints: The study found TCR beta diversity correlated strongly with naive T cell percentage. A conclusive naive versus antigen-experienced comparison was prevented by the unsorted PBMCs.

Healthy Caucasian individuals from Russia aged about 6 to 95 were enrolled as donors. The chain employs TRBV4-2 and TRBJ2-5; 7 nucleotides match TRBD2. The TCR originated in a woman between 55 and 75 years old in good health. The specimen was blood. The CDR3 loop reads CASSQVGSGIPTNEQYF. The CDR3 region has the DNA TGTGCCAGCAGCCAAGTGGGAAGCGGGATCCCAACCAATGAGCAGTACTTC.